The 4 T cell receptor beta chains listed next were all sequenced from one sample in a study of CD8 T cells in Susac syndrome. Random hexamers were used to reverse transcribe 0.5 to 1 ug of RNA. MiXCR, run by TCRdb on the immunoSEQ multiplex PCR reads, gives a single entry per CDR3 protein. The table shows 150,000 to 200,000 distinct CDR3 sequences, with roughly 92% occurring only once. The specimen was CD4+ T cells from PBMCs. The receptor set was obtained from a human donor with multiple sclerosis.

There are a few counts of this clonotype. The rearrangement joins TRBV11-2 to TRBJ2-2, with D perhaps TRBD1 (6 bases). CDR3 length: 19 amino acids. Trimming removed 0 bases from V and 2 bases from J, with 19 bases in between. Germline-derived CDR1 and CDR2 are SGHAT and FQNNGV. CDR3 protein: CASSLELLRTTGNTGELFF. In DNA, the CDR3 is TGTGCCAGCAGCTTAGAACTTCTCCGCACGACAGGAAACACCGGGGAGCTGTTTTTT.

This chain joins TRBV6-5 and TRBJ2-5; a weak D match, TRBD2 (6 bases). V lost 8 bases, J lost 4 bases, and 14 bases lay in between. Germline CDR1 MNHEY, CDR2 SVGAGI. CDR3 size: 13 residues. CDR3 bases: TGTGCCAGCGGGGGAGGTTGGCGAGAGACCCAGTACTTC. Its translation is CASGGGWRETQYF.

The chain joins TRBV5-1 to TRBJ2-7; TRBD1 agrees at 10 bases. Germline-derived CDR1 and CDR2 are SGHRS and YFSETQ. Germline trimming cut 0 bases from V and 0 bases from J; bases unmatched to any gene: 0. This CDR3 region has 15 residues. Written as DNA, the CDR3 is TGCGCCAGCAGCTTGGGGGACAGGGGCTCCTACGAGCAGTACTTC. This encodes CASSLGDRGSYEQYF.

The chain uses TRBV20-1 and TRBJ2-1, with TRBD1 as a possible D gene (5 bases). V was trimmed by 6 bases and J by 3 bases, leaving 9 bases between them. There are 12 residues in the CDR3. Per the germline V gene, CDR1 is DFQATT and CDR2 is SNEGSKA (reference sequence). CDR3 DNA: TGCAGTGCACCGACAGACTACAATGAGCAGTTCTTC. Translated: CSAPTDYNEQFF.